The 14 T cell receptor beta chains reported below all come from one sample, sequenced in a study of esophageal squamous cell carcinoma under preoperative chemotherapy. TCRdb reprocessed the PCR reads with MiXCR, giving one entry per CDR3 protein. The profile covers 15,000 to 20,000 distinct CDR3 sequences, with under 55% appearing a single time and roughly 29% taken by the ten largest. Time point described: before preoperative PTX-NDP chemotherapy. The sample was acquired from a patient given preoperative chemotherapy. The receptors here all came from a human donor with esophageal squamous cell carcinoma. The donor label of this sample is uncertain.

The rearrangement joins TRBV6-1 to TRBJ2-5; D is ambiguous. The germline V and J ends were trimmed by 2 bases and 6 bases, with 10 bases remaining between them. CDR1 and CDR2 from the germline V gene are MNHNS and SASEGT. This CDR3 has 13 amino acids. The CDR3 region is CASSEIIQQTQYF. CDR3 DNA sequence: TGTGCCAGCAGTGAAATCATCCAGCAGACCCAGTACTTC.

This clonotype turned up a few times. The chain combines TRBV6-1 with TRBJ2-1; no firm D call. Trimming pared 8 bases from V and 5 bases from J, leaving 22 bases between. Germline values: CDR1 MNHNS, CDR2 SASEGT. CDR3 length: 16 amino acids. The CDR3 region is CASRRSVNLFDNEQFF. As DNA, the CDR3 is TGTGCCAGCCGAAGATCAGTCAACCTATTCGACAATGAGCAGTTCTTC.

The V and J genes are TRBV7-6 and TRBJ2-5, with D maybe TRBD1 (6 bases). The V end was cut by 5 bases, the J end by 0 bases, with 13 bases between. The CDR3 loop spans 15 amino acids. The germline V gene has CDR1 SGHVS and CDR2 FNYEAQ. The CDR3 bases are TGTGCCAGCAGCCGACCCACAGGGTACCAAGAGACCCAGTACTTC. This translates into CASSRPTGYQETQYF. Full variable domain (remainder filled in from reference TRBV7-6 and TRBJ2-5): GAGVSQSPRYKVTKRGQDVALRCDPISGHVSLYWYRQALGQGPEFLTYFNYEAQQDKSGLPNDRFSAERPEGSISTLTIQRTEQRDSAMYRCASSRPTGYQETQYFGPGTRLLVL.

This clonotype is medium-sized (0.01 to 0.1%) within its sample. The V gene is TRBV7-2, the J gene TRBJ2-5; 8 nucleotides match TRBD2. There are 16 residues in the CDR3. Germline assignment: CDR1 SGHTA and CDR2 FQGNSA. The J segment lost 5 bases and the V segment lost 4 bases, leaving 12 bases of the junction unmatched. This chain's CDR3 is CASSSGRGAPRETQYF. In DNA, the CDR3 is TGTGCCAGCAGCTCTGGGCGGGGGGCCCCTCGGGAGACCCAGTACTTC.

V is TRBV7-9 and J is TRBJ2-3; D is perhaps TRBD2 (6 bases). V lost 5 bases and J lost 6, with 12 bases in between. Looked up from germline, CDR1 is SEHNR and CDR2 is FQNEAQ (reference sequence). CDR3 size: 13 residues. CDR3 DNA sequence: TGTGCCAGCAGCCGACTAGTTGGGGATACGCAGTATTTT. This encodes CASSRLVGDTQYF.

The rearrangement uses TRBV7-6 and TRBJ2-5, with TRBD2 identical over 7 bases. The J call may be faulty, since TRBJ2-1 better matches the DNA end. Germline V CDR1 and CDR2: SGHVS, FNYEAQ. CDR3 length equals 14 residues. CDR3 DNA sequence: TGTGCCAGCAGCTTAGAGGTGGTTCTAGCGGAACAGTTCTTC. It translates to CASSLEVVLAEQFF.

The chain couples TRBV4-1 to TRBJ2-7; no reliable D call. CDR3 length: 13 amino acids. Per the germline V gene, CDR1 is MGHRA and CDR2 is YSYEKL. The ends were cut back, 1 base at V and 1 base at J, with 5 bases in the middle. The CDR3 is CASSQGPSYEQYF. In DNA form, the CDR3 reads TGCGCCAGCAGCCAAGGACCTTCCTACGAGCAGTACTTC.

There are a few counts of this clonotype. The rearrangement uses TRBV4-1 and TRBJ2-3; 11 bases line up with TRBD2. Trimming cost V 4 bases and J 2 bases; bases outside gene matches: 5. Per germline, CDR1 MGHRA and CDR2 YSYEKL. The CDR3 is made up of 16 amino acids. The CDR3 DNA reads as TGCGCCAGCAGCCGAGGACTAGCGGGCGACACAGATACGCAGTATTTT. Translation: CASSRGLAGDTDTQYF.

In regard to this clonotype: The junction does not match germline at one end; this may be a read error. This chain connects TRBV7-2 to TRBJ2-5; D is uncertain. The CDR3 is 13 amino acids. In germline, CDR1 is SGHTA, CDR2 FQGNSA. CDR3 nucleotides: TGTGCCAACAGCTTACCAATCGATAGGGCCCAGTCCTTC. It codes for CANSLPIDRAQSF.

The J gene is TRBJ2-1, the V gene TRBV7-3, with D maybe TRBD2 (5 bases). Germline V lookup: CDR1 SGHTA, CDR2 FQGTGA. The CDR3 is 16 residues long. V was trimmed by 6 bases and J by 0 bases, leaving 15 bases between them. The CDR3 region is CASRNIPGNSYNEQFF. The CDR3 DNA is TGTGCCAGCAGAAACATACCGGGAAACTCCTACAATGAGCAGTTCTTC.

This chain uses TRBV27 with TRBJ2-1; D gene ambiguous. The DNA matches TRBJ2-7 better at its end, which makes the J call doubtful. The CDR3 is 14 residues long. Germline assignment: CDR1 MNHEY and CDR2 SMNVEV (reference sequence). This CDR3 reads CASPRVPSYNEQYF. As DNA, the CDR3 is TGTGCCAGCCCCCGAGTACCCTCCTACAATGAGCAGTACTTC.

The gene calls are TRBV7-2 and TRBJ2-3; tentatively, D is TRBD1 (5 bases). Trimming took off 5 bases at V and 12 bases at J, with 27 bases between the two ends. The germline CDR1 and CDR2 sequences are SGHTA and FQGNSA. This CDR3 is built from 16 residues. CDR3 in amino acids: CASSERQGGATDTQYF. The CDR3 DNA reads as TGTGCCAGCAGCGAGAGGCAGGGTGGGGCCACAGACACTCAGTATTTT.

The chain carries TRBV27 and TRBJ1-2; tentative D call: TRBD1 (5 bases). This CDR3 has 15 amino acids. Deletions cut 6 bases from V and 5 bases from J, with 19 bases between. Germline CDR1 and CDR2: MNHEY and SMNVEV (reference sequence). CDR3 loop: CASRPPGRGEYGYTF. As DNA, the CDR3 is TGTGCCAGCAGGCCTCCGGGACGGGGAGAGTATGGCTACACCTTC.

This clonotype was observed many times. The chain employs TRBV6-1 and TRBJ1-1; no definite D call. V was cut by 5 bases and J by 0 bases, with 10 bases left in between. The CDR3 has 14 amino acids. CDR1 is MNHNS, CDR2 SASEGT, per germline. The CDR3 protein is CASSKEILNTEAFF. The CDR3 nucleotides read TGTGCCAGCAGTAAAGAGATTTTGAACACTGAAGCTTTCTTT.